The 30 T cell receptor beta chains below come from one sample, sequenced in a study of blood T cell repertoires in COVID-19. Measured with immunoSEQ multiplex PCR; TCRdb has only the in-frame clones, and not every one. Among some 200,000 clones listed, 88% were seen once. Sequencing input: peripheral blood. The receptors come from a man between 65 and 79 years old with acute or convalescent COVID-19.

In its sample, this clone was seen many times. This chain joins TRBV20-1 and TRBJ2-5, with 7 bases fitting TRBD2. Trimming removed 3 bases from V and 5 bases from J; junction bases left unmatched: 12. In germline, CDR1 is DFQATT, CDR2 SNEGSKA (reference sequence). The CDR3 is 15 residues long. The CDR3: CSASTGGSGSETQYF. The DNA for the CDR3 is TGCAGTGCTAGTACGGGCGGGAGTGGATCGGAGACCCAGTACTTC.

The chain has TRBV3-1 (or the pseudogene TRBV3-2) and TRBJ2-5, with D perhaps matching TRBD2 (6 bases). Looked up from germline, CDR1 is LGHDT and CDR2 is YNNKEL (reference sequence). The V gene lost 1 base and the J gene lost 2 bases, with 14 bases spanning the gap. The CDR3 contains 16 residues. The CDR3 protein is CASSQVGDGSQETQYF. Here the CDR3 DNA reads TGTGCCAGCAGCCAAGTGGGGGACGGGAGTCAAGAGACCCAGTACTTC.

The J gene is TRBJ1-1, the V gene TRBV6-5; 8 nucleotides match TRBD1. From germline, CDR1 is MNHEY and CDR2 SVGAGI. V lost 8 bases to trimming and J lost 3 bases; unmatched junction nucleotides: 8. The CDR3 spans 14 residues. The CDR3 is CASCKDRVDTEAFF. In nucleotides, the CDR3 is TGTGCCAGCTGCAAGGACAGGGTCGACACTGAAGCTTTCTTT.

CDR3 sequence: CASSLLAGGTDTQYF. The CDR3 DNA is TGTGCCAGCAGCTTACTAGCGGGAGGCACAGATACGCAGTATTTT. The genes are TRBV7-6 and TRBJ2-3; 10 positions agree with TRBD2. CDR3 length equals 15 residues. V lost 2 bases and J lost 1; bases outside the gene matches: 0. CDR1 and CDR2 (germline): SGHVS, FNYEAQ.

The V call is TRBV18, the J call TRBJ1-1; a possible D gene is TRBD1 (6 bases). The V gene lost 2 bases and the J gene lost 0 bases, with 10 bases spanning the gap. In germline, CDR1 is KGHSH, CDR2 LQKENI. This CDR3 contains 15 residues. CDR3 loop: CASSPSRGMNTEAFF. CDR3 coding DNA: TGTGCCAGCTCACCATCCAGGGGCATGAACACTGAAGCTTTCTTT.

The J gene is TRBJ2-3, the V gene TRBV7-9; TRBD1 might be the D (6 bases). V was shortened by 1 base and J by 7 bases, with 9 bases between the two germline ends. CDR1 is SEHNR, CDR2 FQNEAQ, per germline (reference sequence). This CDR3 is 13 amino acids long. The CDR3 DNA is TGTGCCAGCAGCTTAGGCCAGGGGAATACGCAGTATTTT. Protein: CASSLGQGNTQYF. The whole variable domain, remainder taken from reference TRBV7-9 and TRBJ2-3, is DTGVSQNPRHKITKRGQNVTFRCDPISEHNRLYWYRQTLGQGPEFLTYFQNEAQLEKSRLLSDRFSAERPKGSFSTLEIQRTEQGDSAMYLCASSLGQGNTQYFGPGTRLTVL.

V is TRBV28 and J is TRBJ1-1; 11 positions match TRBD1. This CDR3 has 17 amino acids. The junction had 10 bases not matched to a gene; V was cut back by 6 bases and J by 1 base. Germline lookup yields CDR1 MDHEN and CDR2 SYDVKM. CDR3 sequence reads: CASRESGQGERNTEAFF. CDR3 DNA sequence: TGTGCCAGCAGAGAATCGGGACAGGGGGAGAGGAACACTGAAGCTTTCTTT.

The chain couples TRBV2 to TRBJ1-6; D perhaps matches TRBD1 (5 bases). The CDR3 has 16 amino acids. Germline V CDR1 and CDR2: SNHLY, FYNNEI. V gave up 4 bases and J gave up 8 bases, with 18 bases separating them. The CDR3 DNA reads as TGTGCCAGCAGTGTAGAGCACACTTTAGGGGATTCACCCCTCCACTTT. Translated, it gives CASSVEHTLGDSPLHF.

The chain carries TRBV9 and TRBJ2-4, with a possible D match to TRBD1 (5 bases). Germline CDR1 and CDR2: SGDLS and YYNGEE. The CDR3 totals 13 residues. V was clipped by 3 bases and J by 8 bases, with 12 bases between them. CDR3 sequence: CASSGGFRDIQYF. The DNA of the CDR3 is TGTGCCAGCAGCGGAGGTTTCAGGGACATTCAGTACTTC.

This chain uses TRBV9 with TRBJ2-2; 9 nucleotides line up with TRBD2. Germline V CDR1 and CDR2: SGDLS, YYNGEE. V lost 4 bases and J lost 3; bases outside the gene matches: 7. The CDR3 covers 16 residues. The CDR3 here is CASSPSAGGYTGELFF. CDR3 in DNA: TGTGCCAGCAGCCCCTCCGCGGGAGGGTACACCGGGGAGCTGTTTTTT.

In nucleotides, the CDR3 is TGTGCCAGCAGTGACATATTCTCGGACAGGGGTAGCAATCAGCCCCAGCATTTT. This sequence encodes CASSDIFSDRGSNQPQHF. J is TRBJ1-5 and V is TRBV6-1, with TRBD1 identical over 9 bases. The CDR3 length is 18 residues. V lost 3 bases to trimming and J lost 0 bases; unmatched junction nucleotides: 9. Per the germline V gene, CDR1 is MNHNS and CDR2 is SASEGT.

The rearrangement uses TRBV4-2 and TRBJ1-1; D is possibly TRBD1 (5 bases). The CDR3 covers 19 residues. Germline CDR1 LGHNA, CDR2 YNFKEQ. The V and J ends lost 1 base and 2 bases respectively, with 23 bases between them. CDR3 nucleotides: TGTGCCAGCAGCCAAGTGGCTATAGGATCACCAGGGTCCAACACTGAAGCTTTCTTT. This codes for CASSQVAIGSPGSNTEAFF.

V usage is TRBV2 and J usage is TRBJ2-2; 9 bases line up with TRBD2. CDR1 is SNHLY and CDR2 is FYNNEI in the germline V gene. This CDR3 has 15 amino acids. V lost 8 bases, J lost 5 bases, and 9 bases stayed unmatched. CDR3 loop: CASGASGIATGELFF. The CDR3 region has the DNA TGTGCCAGCGGAGCTAGCGGGATTGCTACCGGGGAGCTGTTTTTT.

Details on this clone: Distinct nucleotide sequences in the sample also encode this CDR3. V usage is TRBV30 and J usage is TRBJ2-3; D might be TRBD1 (6 bases). This CDR3 has 12 amino acids. V shed 4 bases and J shed 3 bases, with 8 bases lying between them. Looked up from germline, CDR1 is GTSNPN and CDR2 is SVGIG (reference sequence). For the CDR3, the DNA is TGTGCCTGGAATACAGGGACAGATACGCAGTATTTT. The encoded protein is CAWNTGTDTQYF.

In this sample, this clone turned up many times. The chain joins TRBV19 to TRBJ1-3; 8 nucleotides line up with TRBD1. Per germline, CDR1 LNHDA and CDR2 SQIVND (reference sequence). Unmatched junction bases numbered 9, after V lost 8 bases and J lost 0 bases. This CDR3 is built from 16 residues. The CDR3 DNA sequence: TGTGCCAGTTCTCTGACAGGGGTCAACTCTGGAAACACCATATATTTT. Translated, it gives CASSLTGVNSGNTIYF.

The chain joins TRBV10-2 to TRBJ2-3, with 9 bases that match TRBD2. The CDR3 totals 18 residues. The V and J ends lost 3 bases and 5 bases, in that order; junction bases with no gene match: 15. Germline assignment: CDR1 WSHSY and CDR2 SAAADI. CDR3 in DNA: TGCGCCAGCAGTGAAACGTGGGCTAGCGGGATCGACGGAGATACGCAGTATTTT. This gives the protein CASSETWASGIDGDTQYF.

The genes are TRBV28 and TRBJ1-1, with D maybe TRBD1 (6 bases). Trimming removed 7 bases at V and 9 bases at J, with 12 bases between. Per germline, CDR1 MDHEN and CDR2 SYDVKM. The CDR3 is 11 amino acids. The CDR3 sequence: CASTITGQAFF. CDR3 DNA: TGTGCCAGCACCATAACAGGGCAAGCTTTCTTT.

This chain uses TRBV11-1 with TRBJ2-5; 7 positions match TRBD1. Germline CDR1 reads SGHAT; CDR2 reads FQDESV (reference sequence). The V and J ends lost 4 bases and 5 bases, in that order; junction bases with no gene match: 4. The CDR3 spans 13 residues. Written as DNA, the CDR3 is TGTGCCAGCAGCTACAGGGGCGGGGAGACCCAGTACTTC. This gives the protein CASSYRGGETQYF.

The V call is TRBV6-5, the J call TRBJ1-2; 8 bases align to TRBD1. CDR1 and CDR2 (germline): MNHEY, SVGAGI. This CDR3 has 15 residues. Trimming took 0 bases from V and 8 from J; bases not matched to a gene: 8. The chain's CDR3 is CASSYSGAGGQGYTF. The CDR3 nucleotides are TGTGCCAGCAGTTACTCCGGGGCAGGGGGCCAAGGCTACACCTTC.

The sample holds a few counts of this clone. This chain uses TRBV14 with TRBJ2-7; D may be TRBD2 (6 bases). This CDR3 spans 13 amino acids. The germline V and J ends were trimmed by 3 bases and 6 bases, with 12 bases remaining between them. The V gene's germline CDR1 is SGHDN and CDR2 FVKESK. CDR3 nucleotide sequence: TGTGCCAGCAGCCAGGCGGGATCGGGCGAGCAGTACTTC. Protein sequence: CASSQAGSGEQYF.

The genes are TRBV16 and TRBJ2-2, with 10 bases lining up with TRBD2. The V gene end was trimmed by 0 bases and the J gene end by 6 bases; junction bases not matched to a gene: 4. The CDR3 covers 16 residues. Per germline, CDR1 KGHSY and CDR2 FQNENV. CDR3 sequence (DNA): TGTGCCAGCAGCCAATCTTTGCTAGCGGGAGCCGGGGAGCTGTTTTTT. It specifies CASSQSLLAGAGELFF.

This clone showed up just once. This chain joins TRBV7-3 and TRBJ2-3, with 8 bases identical to TRBD1. The CDR3 runs to 14 residues. CDR1 SGHTA and CDR2 FQGTGA come from the germline V gene. The V and J ends lost 4 bases and 2 bases, in that order; junction bases with no gene match: 2. CDR3 coding DNA: TGTGCCAGCAGCTCGACAGGGGACACAGATACGCAGTATTTT. Amino acids: CASSSTGDTDTQYF.

The CDR3 region is CASSPGQGNNYGYTF. The CDR3 coding sequence is TGTGCCAGCAGCCCCGGACAGGGAAACAACTATGGCTACACCTTC. This chain joins TRBV7-9 and TRBJ1-2; TRBD1 matches at 8 bases. The CDR3 is made up of 15 amino acids. Germline CDR1 is SEHNR and CDR2 is FQNEAQ (reference sequence). V shed 5 bases and J 2 bases; nucleotides not matched to a gene: 7.

The J gene is TRBJ1-1, the V gene TRBV9; D is possibly TRBD1 (6 bases). CDR3 size: 13 residues. Germline V gene data show CDR1 as SGDLS and CDR2 as YYNGEE. The V and J ends lost 5 bases and 0 bases respectively, with 8 bases between them. The CDR3 spells CASSQGMNTEAFF. The CDR3 DNA reads as TGTGCCAGCAGTCAGGGGATGAACACTGAAGCTTTCTTT.

This clone was recorded only once. The CDR3 region has the DNA TGTGCCAGCACCGGGACACCTCGGCAGCGAGCTTTCTTT. Protein product: CASTGTPRQRAFF. V and J are TRBV6-5 and TRBJ1-1; D possibly corresponds to TRBD1 (6 bases). V lost 7 bases to trimming and J lost 10 bases, with 19 bases between them. The germline gives CDR1 MNHEY, CDR2 SVGAGI. This CDR3 is 13 amino acids long.

V gene TRBV6-1 combines with J gene TRBJ2-6; D gene uncertain. V was trimmed by 3 bases and J by 3 bases, leaving 6 bases between them. The germline V gene encodes CDR1 MNHNS and CDR2 SASEGT. There are 14 residues in the CDR3. CDR3: CASSDLGGANVLTF. CDR3 bases: TGTGCCAGCAGTGATCTCGGTGGGGCCAACGTCCTGACTTTC.

V and J are TRBV19 and TRBJ2-7, with 12 bases aligning to TRBD1. This CDR3 spans 19 amino acids. After removal of 5 bases from V and 4 bases from J, the junction contained 18 bases not matched to a gene. Germline loops: CDR1 LNHDA, CDR2 SQIVND (reference sequence). CDR3 DNA: TGTGCCAGTAGTTTCCGGGACAGGGGGCGAGATACTAGCGCTTACGAGCAGTACTTC. Amino acids: CASSFRDRGRDTSAYEQYF.

The V call is TRBV7-3, the J call TRBJ1-1; D is perhaps TRBD1 (6 bases). Germline assignment: CDR1 SGHTA and CDR2 FQGTGA. V lost 5 bases and J 3 bases, leaving 13 bases between the germline ends. The CDR3 consists of 14 residues. Here the CDR3 DNA reads TGTGCCAGCAGCGCCGCGGGGGCGGACACTGAAGCTTTCTTT. It codes for CASSAAGADTEAFF. The whole variable domain, remainder taken from reference TRBV7-3 and TRBJ1-1, is GAGVSQTPSNKVTEKGKYVELRCDPISGHTALYWYRQSLGQGPEFLIYFQGTGAADDSGLPNDRFFAVRPEGSVSTLKIQRTERGDSAVYLCASSAAGADTEAFFGQGTRLTVV.

This rearrangement joins TRBV11-3 to TRBJ2-5, with D possibly TRBD2 on 6 matching bases. The CDR3 length is 13 residues. V lost 0 bases and J 5 bases, leaving 7 bases between the germline ends. Per germline, CDR1 SGHNT and CDR2 YENEEA. CDR3 in amino acids: CASSLDGRETQYF. CDR3 bases: TGTGCCAGCAGCTTAGATGGGAGGGAGACCCAGTACTTC.

This chain joins TRBV2 and TRBJ1-4, with unresolved D. Germline loops: CDR1 SNHLY, CDR2 FYNNEI. Trimming removed 7 bases at V and 4 bases at J, with 10 bases between. The CDR3 is 13 residues long. The CDR3 nucleotides are TGTGCCAGCATAAAGGAGATTAATGAAAAACTGTTTTTT. Its translation is CASIKEINEKLFF.